What follows are 22 T cell receptor beta chains derived from one specimen sequenced in a study of blood T cells in healthy people across ages. For the second PCR, which ran for roughly 6 to 12 cycles, a sample-barcoded 5' primer and a J-beta primer mix were used. TCRdb analysed the 5' RACE reads with MiXCR anew, one entry per CDR3 protein. This sample has about 2 million distinct CDR3 sequences, with around 48% found just once. Sequences were obtained from blood. The receptors were sampled from a woman aged 35 to 49 in good health.

The V gene is TRBV12-3 or TRBV12-4, the J gene TRBJ1-6; 7 bases fit TRBD1. The CDR3 totals 14 residues. The V gene end was trimmed by 7 bases and the J gene end by 6 bases; junction bases not matched to a gene: 6. CDR3 loop: CASTLGDSNSPLHF. CDR3 bases: TGTGCCAGCACCCTGGGGGACAGTAATTCACCCCTCCACTTT.

This CDR3 is CSAPQGSGYEQYF. The CDR3 region has the DNA TGCAGTGCTCCGCAGGGTTCGGGTTACGAGCAGTACTTC. The genes are TRBV20-1 and TRBJ2-7; D is perhaps TRBD1 (5 bases). Germline CDR1 DFQATT, CDR2 SNEGSKA (reference sequence). The CDR3 has 13 amino acids. Trimming removed 5 bases at V and 4 bases at J, with 15 bases between.

This clonotype was recorded a few times. The chain uses TRBV6-6 and TRBJ1-6, with D unclear. Germline CDR1 is MNHNY and CDR2 is SVGAGI (reference sequence). V was cut by 2 bases and J by 10 bases, with 12 bases left in between. This CDR3 is built from 14 residues. In nucleotides, the CDR3 is TGTGCCAGCAGTTACGCAGGAGGAGGATCACCCCTCCACTTT. Translation gives CASSYAGGGSPLHF.

The chain couples TRBV6-1 to TRBJ2-5; D is perhaps TRBD1 or TRBD2 (6 bases each). The germline V gene encodes CDR1 MNHNS and CDR2 SASEGT. Trimming cost V 7 bases and J 5 bases, with 14 bases left between them. The CDR3 spans 13 residues. The CDR3 here is CASKKGGGETQYF. Here the CDR3 DNA reads TGTGCCAGCAAAAAGGGGGGCGGGGAGACCCAGTACTTC.

A few counts support this clonotype. The chain joins TRBV4-2 to TRBJ2-5; TRBD1 matches 9 bases. Germline-derived CDR1 and CDR2 are LGHNA and YNFKEQ. Losses at the gene ends were 4 bases for V and 3 bases for J; bases not matched to a gene: 6. The CDR3 contains 15 residues. The CDR3 bases are TGTGCCAGCAGCCCGACAGGGGGAAGGGAAGAGACCCAGTACTTC. This gives the protein CASSPTGGREETQYF.

The chain is built from TRBV6-5 and TRBJ1-2; D might be TRBD1 (5 bases). V was pared by 5 bases and J by 6 bases, with 13 bases between. There are 13 residues in the CDR3. Germline CDR1 reads MNHEY; CDR2 reads SVGAGI. The CDR3 region is CASSPNVGDGYTF. In nucleotides, the CDR3 is TGTGCCAGCAGTCCAAACGTGGGGGATGGCTACACCTTC.

The genes are TRBV7-2 and TRBJ2-7; 7 bases are a match to TRBD2. Trimming took 0 bases from V and 4 from J; bases not matched to a gene: 6. The germline gives CDR1 SGHTA, CDR2 FQGNSA. The CDR3 runs 15 residues. The CDR3 spells CASSLAHRTRYEQYF. The CDR3 nucleotides are TGTGCCAGCAGCTTAGCGCACCGGACTAGATACGAGCAGTACTTC.

The chain has TRBV5-1 and TRBJ2-5, with 10 nucleotides matching TRBD1. The germline V gene has CDR1 SGHRS and CDR2 YFSETQ. This CDR3 spans 19 amino acids. Trimming removed 0 bases from V and 4 bases from J; junction bases left unmatched: 15. CDR3 residues: CASSLATFRQGAERETQYF. In DNA form, the CDR3 reads TGCGCCAGCAGCTTGGCTACCTTCAGACAGGGGGCGGAGAGAGAGACCCAGTACTTC.

The J gene is TRBJ1-2, the V gene TRBV20-1; D ambiguous. This CDR3 is 10 amino acids long. Trimming pared 4 bases from V and 7 bases from J, leaving 7 bases between. Germline V gene sequence: CDR1 DFQATT, CDR2 SNEGSKA (reference sequence). The CDR3 loop reads CSAIISGYTF. The CDR3 nucleotides read TGCAGTGCTATTATCTCTGGCTACACCTTC.

This clonotype appeared a few times. The genes are TRBV27 and TRBJ2-7; D gene ambiguous. Matching the DNA end better, TRBJ2-5 makes the J call doubtful. The germline V gene encodes CDR1 MNHEY and CDR2 SMNVEV (reference sequence). The CDR3 is 14 residues long. The CDR3 DNA follows: TGTGCCAGCAGCCCCCTAGTGATTAGTGAGACCCAGTACTTC. Its translation: CASSPLVISETQYF.

This clonotype came up a few times. This chain connects TRBV7-9 to TRBJ1-2; a possible D gene is TRBD1 (6 bases). There are 14 residues in the CDR3. Trimming cost V 2 bases and J 5 bases, with 12 bases left between them. Germline loops: CDR1 SEHNR, CDR2 FQNEAQ (reference sequence). The CDR3 protein is CASSLITGYYGYTF. The CDR3, as DNA: TGTGCCAGCAGCTTAATTACAGGGTATTATGGCTACACCTTC.

This clonotype was detected only a few times. The V gene is TRBV20-1, the J gene TRBJ2-7; TRBD2 matches at 9 bases. This CDR3 is 14 amino acids long. Looked up from germline, CDR1 is DFQATT and CDR2 is SNEGSKA (reference sequence). V gave up 5 bases and J gave up 9 bases; unmatched junction bases: 14. The CDR3 nucleotides are TGCAGTGCTCTTTTGACTAGCGGAGCTCGTGTGCAGTACTTC. Protein: CSALLTSGARVQYF.

This clonotype was seen a handful of times. V and J are TRBV7-3 and TRBJ2-1; 9 bases map to TRBD1. Germline V CDR1 and CDR2: SGHTA, FQGTGA. This CDR3 is built from 17 residues. V lost 5 bases to trimming and J lost 0 bases; unmatched junction nucleotides: 8. This CDR3 is CASSPFGTGSSYNEQFF. Here the CDR3 DNA reads TGTGCCAGCAGCCCGTTCGGGACAGGGAGCTCCTACAATGAGCAGTTCTTC. Looking up the rest from reference TRBV7-3 and TRBJ2-1 gives the full variable domain: GAGVSQTPSNKVTEKGKYVELRCDPISGHTALYWYRQSLGQGPEFLIYFQGTGAADDSGLPNDRFFAVRPEGSVSTLKIQRTERGDSAVYLCASSPFGTGSSYNEQFFGPGTRLTVL.

This clonotype occurred many times. The rearrangement links TRBV3-1 to TRBJ2-5, with 8 bases that match TRBD2. After removal of 5 bases from V and 4 bases from J, the junction contained 3 bases not matched to a gene. Germline V lookup: CDR1 LGHDT, CDR2 YNNKEL (reference sequence). The CDR3 sequence is 13 residues long. In DNA, the CDR3 is TGTGCCAGCAGCAAAGCGGGGGCAGAGACCCAGTACTTC. This encodes CASSKAGAETQYF.

The genes are TRBV7-2 and TRBJ1-1; TRBD1 aligns across 7 bases. The CDR3 length is 15 residues. CDR1 and CDR2 (germline): SGHTA, FQGNSA. V dropped 4 bases and J dropped 0; count of bases not matched to a gene: 5. In DNA form, the CDR3 reads TGTGCCAGCAGCTCCCAGACAGGGTTGAACACTGAAGCTTTCTTT. Residues: CASSSQTGLNTEAFF.

The chain recombines TRBV6-5 with TRBJ1-5; tentatively, D is TRBD1 (5 bases). Deletions cut 2 bases from V and 4 bases from J, with 21 bases between. Germline-derived CDR1 and CDR2 are MNHEY and SVGAGI. The CDR3 sequence is 18 residues long. CDR3 protein: CASSYDGTRGRVNQPQHF. CDR3 nucleotides: TGTGCCAGCAGTTACGATGGAACGCGGGGCAGGGTGAATCAGCCCCAGCATTTT.

The chain carries TRBV13 and TRBJ2-6, with 10 bases lining up with TRBD1. Trimming at V came to 7 bases and at J to 4 bases, leaving 7 bases not matched to a gene. CDR1 and CDR2 (germline): PRHDT, FYEKMQ (reference sequence). The CDR3 totals 16 residues. CDR3 DNA: TGTGCCAGCACCTCCGGGACAGGGGTCGGGGCCAACGTCCTGACTTTC. It translates to CASTSGTGVGANVLTF.

This clonotype occurred a few times. The chain joins TRBV7-3 to TRBJ2-3, with a possible D match to TRBD1 (6 bases). Germline V CDR1 and CDR2: SGHTA, FQGTGA. Between the trimmed V and J ends, which lost 5 bases and 0 bases, there was a span of 15 bases. This CDR3 has 16 amino acids. DNA of the CDR3: TGTGCCAGCAGCCACAGGGCGAGAACTAGCACAGATACGCAGTATTTT. This sequence encodes CASSHRARTSTDTQYF.

The sample holds a few counts of this clonotype. The rearrangement uses TRBV29-1 and TRBJ1-2, with a possible D match to TRBD1 (5 bases). CDR3 size: 12 residues. V dropped 7 bases and J dropped 0 bases, with 9 bases sitting between them. Germline CDR1 reads SQVTM; CDR2 reads ANQGSEA. CDR3 coding DNA: TGCAGCGCCCGACAGTCTAACTATGGCTACACCTTC. Its translation: CSARQSNYGYTF.

This clonotype was picked up a small number of times. CDR3 in amino acids: CASSLEVAGGYEQYF. CDR3 nucleotide sequence: TGTGCCAGCAGCTTAGAGGTAGCGGGGGGTTACGAGCAGTACTTC. V usage is TRBV7-2 and J usage is TRBJ2-7; 10 bases are a match to TRBD2. The junction had 4 bases not matched to a gene; V was cut back by 1 base and J by 4 bases. The germline V gene has CDR1 SGHTA and CDR2 FQGNSA. CDR3 length: 15 amino acids.

The chain is built from TRBV3-1 and TRBJ1-2; D is uncertain. The germline V gene encodes CDR1 LGHDT and CDR2 YNNKEL (reference sequence). The germline V and J ends were trimmed by 1 base and 4 bases, with 10 bases remaining between them. This CDR3 contains 14 residues. CDR3 sequence: CASSQVQSVYGYTF. Here the CDR3 DNA reads TGTGCCAGCAGCCAAGTCCAGTCGGTCTATGGCTACACCTTC.

The J gene is TRBJ2-7, the V gene TRBV4-2; D is possibly TRBD1 or TRBD2 (5 bases each). The CDR3 is 13 residues long. Trimming pared 3 bases from V and 5 bases from J, leaving 11 bases between. Germline V gene sequence: CDR1 LGHNA, CDR2 YNFKEQ. The DNA for the CDR3 is TGTGCCAGCAGCCAGGGCAGGGACGACGAGCAGTACTTC. It codes for CASSQGRDDEQYF.